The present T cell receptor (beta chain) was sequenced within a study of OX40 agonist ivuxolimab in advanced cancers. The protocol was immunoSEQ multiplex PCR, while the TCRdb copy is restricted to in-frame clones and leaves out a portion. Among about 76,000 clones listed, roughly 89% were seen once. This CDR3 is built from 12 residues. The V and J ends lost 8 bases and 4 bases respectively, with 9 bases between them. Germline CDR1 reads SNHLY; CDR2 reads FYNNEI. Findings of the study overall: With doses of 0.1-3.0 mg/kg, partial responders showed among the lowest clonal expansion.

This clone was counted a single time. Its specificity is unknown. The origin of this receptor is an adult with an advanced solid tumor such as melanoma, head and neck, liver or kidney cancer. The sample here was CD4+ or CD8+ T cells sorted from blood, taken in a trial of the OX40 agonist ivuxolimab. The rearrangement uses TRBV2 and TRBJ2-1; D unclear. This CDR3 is CASHLGYNEQFF. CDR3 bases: TGTGCCAGCCACTTAGGGTACAATGAGCAGTTCTTC.